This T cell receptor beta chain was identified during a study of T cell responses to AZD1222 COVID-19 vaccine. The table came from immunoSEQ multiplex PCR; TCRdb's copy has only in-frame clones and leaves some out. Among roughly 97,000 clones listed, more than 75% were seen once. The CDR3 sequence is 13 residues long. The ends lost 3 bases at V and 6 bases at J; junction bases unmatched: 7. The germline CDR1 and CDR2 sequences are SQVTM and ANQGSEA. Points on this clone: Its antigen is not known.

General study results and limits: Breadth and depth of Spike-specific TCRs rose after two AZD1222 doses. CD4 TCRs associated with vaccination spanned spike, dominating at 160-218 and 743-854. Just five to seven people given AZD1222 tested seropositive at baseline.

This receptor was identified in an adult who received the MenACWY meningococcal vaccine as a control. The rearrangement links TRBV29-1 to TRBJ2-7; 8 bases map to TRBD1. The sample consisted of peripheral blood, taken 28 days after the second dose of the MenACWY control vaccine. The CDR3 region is CSVEAGQGIEQYF. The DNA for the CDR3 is TGCAGCGTTGAGGCCGGACAGGGAATCGAGCAGTACTTC.